These T cell receptor beta chains were read from a single sample in a study of human T cells and chemical hapten exposure. TCRdb reprocessed the RACE reads with MiXCR, giving one entry per CDR3 protein. The sample consists of more than 300,000 distinct CDR3 sequences, around 5.5% of them appearing once. The source material was whole blood, sampled in connection with sensitization to the hapten diphenylcyclopropenone (DPC). All receptors derive from a woman younger than 35 with alopecia areata. Some clones in this sample may be carry-over from other donors' samples. Each CDR3 is given with its conserved first and last residue. A D gene is named only where the DNA matches it firmly. Clone size is not always given. Where it is, it says once, few, many or a class for expanded clones.

v_gene	abundance	j_gene	d_gene	CDR3nt	CDR3aa
TRBV7-6	few	TRBJ2-1	.	TGTGCCAGCAGCTATTTTTCCGACAATGAGCAGTTCTTC	CASSYFSDNEQFF
TRBV6-4	few	TRBJ1-6	.	TGTGCCAGCAGTGACTGCCGTTGGCTGATCCGTTCACCCCTCCACTTT	CASSDCRWLIRSPLHF
TRBV6-2/TRBV6-3	.	TRBJ2-6	TRBD2	TGTGCCAGCAGTCAAAGCGGGGCTCTGGGGGCCAACGTCCTGACTTTC	CASSQSGALGANVLTF
TRBV18	many	TRBJ2-5	.	TGTGCCAGCTCACCGGCAGGGGGGCAACAAGAGACCCAGTACTTC	CASSPAGGQQETQYF
TRBV6-5	few	TRBJ2-1	.	TGTGCCAGCAGCCCTTTCGCGGGGAGCTCCTACAATGAGCAGTTCTTC	CASSPFAGSSYNEQFF
TRBV7-9	.	TRBJ1-6	.	TGTGCCAGCAGCTTAATACGGCTCGTAAGCTCCTATAATTCACCCCTCCACTTT	CASSLIRLVSSYNSPLHF
TRBV7-8	.	TRBJ1-6	.	TGTGCCAGCAGCTATGCCCGGGGCAGGGTTGGCTCACCCCTCCACTTT	CASSYARGRVGSPLHF
TRBV6-5	few	TRBJ2-7	TRBD2	TGTGCCAGCAGTACTCGACTAGCGGGGGGGCGGAGGATCGGACCCGAGCAGTACTTC	CASSTRLAGGRRIGPEQYF
TRBV19	few	TRBJ1-5	.	TGTGCCAGTAGTTCCATCTATCAGCCCCAGCATTTT	CASSSIYQPQHF
TRBV4-3	few	TRBJ2-7	TRBD1	TGCGCCAGCAGCCAAGGCCTAGGGGGACAGGGGGCGGACGAGCAGTACTTC	CASSQGLGGQGADEQYF
TRBV28	.	TRBJ2-7	TRBD1	TGTGCCAGCAGTCTCGACAGGGGCAGCTACGAGCAGTACTTC	CASSLDRGSYEQYF
TRBV27	.	TRBJ1-5	TRBD1	TGTGCCAGCAGCCCCGCCCAGGGGGGAGCTCAGCCCCAGCATTTT	CASSPAQGGAQPQHF
TRBV29-1	.	TRBJ2-3	TRBD1	TGCAGCGTGACAGGGGCAAGCACAGATACGCAGTATTTT	CSVTGASTDTQYF
TRBV7-9	few	TRBJ2-2	.	TGTGCCAGCAGCCTTCAGGTTACCGGGGAGCTGTTTTTT	CASSLQVTGELFF
TRBV7-2	.	TRBJ1-1	.	TGTGCCAGCAGGCAAGGGGTCAACTGGCCCACTGAAGCTTTCTTT	CASRQGVNWPTEAFF
TRBV7-9	many	TRBJ2-3	.	TGTGCCAGCAGCCCTCCCGGGGTTAGCACAGATACGCAGTATTTT	CASSPPGVSTDTQYF
TRBV5-1	few	TRBJ2-7	.	TGCGCCAGCAGCTTGGTCCGGACCACCTACGAGCAGTACTTC	CASSLVRTTYEQYF
TRBV7-6	many	TRBJ1-2	.	TGTGCCAGCAGCTTAGCGAAAGGCAATGGCTACACCTTC	CASSLAKGNGYTF
TRBV20-1	many	TRBJ1-2	.	TGCAGTGCTTTCGGGGGTGCCTTGGACTATGGCTACACCTTC	CSAFGGALDYGYTF
TRBV6-1	.	TRBJ2-3	TRBD2	TGTGCCAGCAGTATTGGACTAGCTCTTTCAGATACGCAGTATTTT	CASSIGLALSDTQYF
TRBV1	few	TRBJ1-6	.	TGCACCAGCAGACGAAGAGGCTCCTATAATTCACCCCTCCACTTT	CTSRRRGSYNSPLHF
TRBV4-1	many	TRBJ1-5	.	TGTGCCAGCAGCCAAGACAGGAATCAGCCCCAGCATTTT	CASSQDRNQPQHF
TRBV7-9	few	TRBJ2-3	TRBD2	TGTGCCAGCAGCTTAGCGGCGGCGGGGGAAGGGGCGCAGTATTTT	CASSLAAAGEGAQYF
TRBV29-1	.	TRBJ1-1	.	TGCAGCTTCCAGGGTCACCCCCGTGGGAAGGGTGAAGCTTTCTTT	CSFQGHPRGKGEAFF
TRBV3-1	.	TRBJ1-1	.	TGTGCCAGTGGGACCTTGAAAACTGAAGCTTTCTTT	CASGTLKTEAFF
TRBV5-1	.	TRBJ2-7	TRBD2	TGCGCCAGCAGCGTCGGACTAGCGGGGGGGTACTCCTACGAGCAGTACTTC	CASSVGLAGGYSYEQYF
TRBV5-6	many	TRBJ1-2	.	TGTGCCAGCAGCGGGCCGGCAAGCCCTTCCTATGGCTACACCTTC	CASSGPASPSYGYTF
TRBV29-1	many	TRBJ1-2	.	TGCAGCGCCGCCTTAGGGGGGGCGGTGAGCTACACCTTC	CSAALGGAVSYTF
TRBV2	few	TRBJ1-1	.	TGTGCCAGCAGCGTACAGGGAGGCCCCGAAGCTTTCTTT	CASSVQGGPEAFF
TRBV6-1	few	TRBJ2-5	.	TGTGCCAGCAGGGCCGGGCATCGGGGTGAGACCCAGTACTTC	CASRAGHRGETQYF
TRBV27	.	TRBJ2-7	TRBD2	TGTGCCAGCAGTTTACCGGGACTAGCTGCCTACGAGCAGTACTTC	CASSLPGLAAYEQYF